The next 9 T cell receptor beta chains were all read from a single sample in a study of blood T cell repertoires in COVID-19. Data came from immunoSEQ multiplex PCR; TCRdb stores just in-frame clones and leaves some out. This repertoire shows under 200,000 clones, 70% to 90% found once; its top ten account for under 8.5%. The specimen sequenced was peripheral blood. These receptors all stem from a woman aged 60-75 years with COVID-19, enrolled during active disease.

CDR3 coding DNA: TGTGCCTGGAGAGACAGGAATACCTCTGGAAACACCATATATTTT. This encodes CAWRDRNTSGNTIYF. The chain recombines TRBV30 with TRBJ1-3; a weak D match, TRBD1 (6 bases). CDR3 length equals 15 residues. V lost 3 bases to trimming and J lost 0 bases, with 12 bases between them. Germline assignment: CDR1 GTSNPN and CDR2 SVGIG (reference sequence).

V usage is TRBV27 and J usage is TRBJ1-2, with 8 bases aligning to TRBD1. This CDR3 is 17 amino acids long. The germline V gene has CDR1 MNHEY and CDR2 SMNVEV (reference sequence). Unmatched junction bases numbered 14, after V lost 4 bases and J lost 4 bases. The CDR3 DNA reads as TGTGCCAGCAGTTACTCCTCTCGACAGGGGCATATCTATGGCTACACCTTC. As protein: CASSYSSRQGHIYGYTF.

The chain joins TRBV7-9 to TRBJ2-3; D might be TRBD1 (5 bases). Trimming removed 6 bases from V and 7 bases from J, with 11 bases in between. The CDR3 contains 12 residues. Germline CDR1 SEHNR, CDR2 FQNEAQ (reference sequence). The CDR3 here is CASSSGRNTQYF. The CDR3 DNA follows: TGTGCCAGCAGTTCAGGGCGGAATACGCAGTATTTT.

CDR3 DNA sequence: TGTGCCAGCAGCGTACACCCGGGACAGGACGCAACTAATGAAAAACTGTTTTTT. Its protein product is CASSVHPGQDATNEKLFF. The chain has TRBV9 and TRBJ1-4; 8 nucleotides line up with TRBD1. Germline V gene data show CDR1 as SGDLS and CDR2 as YYNGEE. With V trimmed by 1 base and J by 0 bases, 8 bases remained unmatched. This CDR3 has 18 amino acids.

V and J are TRBV6-1 and TRBJ1-2, with 11 bases aligning to TRBD1. V lost 4 bases and J lost 2; bases outside the gene matches: 6. The CDR3 totals 16 residues. The germline CDR1 and CDR2 sequences are MNHNS and SASEGT. CDR3 protein: CASSAGTGGLNYGYTF. The CDR3 DNA reads TGTGCCAGCAGTGCCGGGACAGGGGGGCTGAACTATGGCTACACCTTC.

In DNA form, the CDR3 reads TGTGCCAGCAGCCACCTCCTCGGACAGGCGAACACTGAAGCTTTCTTT. It codes for CASSHLLGQANTEAFF. This sequence joins TRBV14 and TRBJ1-1, with 7 bases matching TRBD1. This CDR3 has 16 residues. Germline CDR1 and CDR2: SGHDN and FVKESK. The V segment lost 3 bases and the J segment 1 base; nucleotides outside the gene matches: 8.

This sequence joins TRBV9 and TRBJ1-2, with TRBD1 matching over 9 bases. The CDR3 has 14 amino acids. The V and J ends lost 1 base and 7 bases, in that order; junction bases with no gene match: 5. Germline V gene data show CDR1 as SGDLS and CDR2 as YYNGEE. Here the CDR3 DNA reads TGTGCCAGCAGCGTACACAGGGGGCAATCTGGCTACACCTTC. As protein: CASSVHRGQSGYTF.

V usage is TRBV9 and J usage is TRBJ2-1; a weak D match, TRBD2 (6 bases). Per germline, CDR1 SGDLS and CDR2 YYNGEE. The CDR3 is 16 amino acids. Between the trimmed V and J ends, which lost 2 bases and 2 bases, there was a span of 14 bases. CDR3 sequence: CASSVRGGGPYNEQFF. The CDR3 DNA sequence: TGTGCCAGCAGCGTGAGGGGAGGTGGCCCCTACAATGAGCAGTTCTTC.

This sequence joins TRBV7-3 and TRBJ2-1; 8 bases agree with TRBD2. This CDR3 comprises 14 residues. The V gene's germline CDR1 is SGHTA and CDR2 FQGTGA. Trimming took 3 bases from V and 7 from J; bases not matched to a gene: 5. CDR3 amino acids: CASSFSGTRNEQFF. CDR3 nucleotides: TGTGCCAGCAGCTTTTCCGGGACTAGGAATGAGCAGTTCTTC.